The rows below give T cell receptor beta chains drawn from one sample of a study of neoadjuvant nivolumab and ipilimumab in lung cancer. Assay used: immunoSEQ multiplex PCR; TCRdb lists only in-frame clones, some missing. The sample holds roughly 19,000 clones, roughly three quarters seen once. Material: tumor tissue, obtained after neoadjuvant nivolumab, alone or with ipilimumab, at or shortly before surgery. Source of these receptors: an adult with non-small cell lung cancer. Each CDR3 is given with its conserved first and last residue. A D gene is named only where the DNA matches it firmly. Expanded clones get a size class; other rows say once, few or many, or leave the size out.

V	size	J	D	DNA	CDR3
TRBV18	.	TRBJ1-2	.	TGTGCCAGCTCACCACCGCAGGGCGGCTACACCTTC	CASSPPQGGYTF
TRBV30	.	TRBJ1-5	TRBD1	TGTGCCTGGAGTGTAGGACAGGAGCAGCCCCAGCATTTT	CAWSVGQEQPQHF
TRBV5-1	.	TRBJ2-5	.	TGCGCCAGCACTCGGGTACCGGGAGCGATCCAAGAGACCCAGTACTTC	CASTRVPGAIQETQYF
TRBV7-2	once	TRBJ2-5	.	TGTGCCAGCAGCTTAGCACACAGGAAGACCCAGTACTTC	CASSLAHRKTQYF
TRBV7-9	.	TRBJ2-7	.	TGTGCCAGCAGCTTCGGGTCAGGAGCCGAGCAGTACTTC	CASSFGSGAEQYF
TRBV29-1	.	TRBJ2-5	.	TGCAGCGTTGTAAGGGGGGGCGGTAAAGAGACCCAGTACTTC	CSVVRGGGKETQYF
TRBV18	.	TRBJ2-3	.	TGTGCCAGCTCACCGGCTAGCGGCACAGATACGCAGTATTTT	CASSPASGTDTQYF
TRBV28	.	TRBJ1-1	.	TGTGCCAGCAGTTCGGCAATGAACACTGAAGCTTTCTTT	CASSSAMNTEAFF
TRBV15	.	TRBJ1-1	.	TGTGCCACCAGCAGAGATTTCACGAGCACTGAAGCTTTCTTT	CATSRDFTSTEAFF
TRBV5-4	.	TRBJ2-3	TRBD2	TGTGCCAGCAGCATAGGACTAGCGGCCCGCACAGATACGCAGTATTTT	CASSIGLAARTDTQYF
TRBV2	.	TRBJ1-2	TRBD1	TGTGCCAGCAGATTGGGGACAGGGGGCGGCTACACCTTC	CASRLGTGGGYTF
TRBV18	.	TRBJ2-1	.	TGTGCCAGCTCAATAGATCAATACAATGAGCAGTTCTTC	CASSIDQYNEQFF
TRBV19	.	TRBJ1-2	TRBD1	TGTGCCAGTAGTATAGCAACCGGGACAGACTATGGCTACACCTTC	CASSIATGTDYGYTF
TRBV5-6	.	TRBJ2-5	.	TGTGCCAGCAGCTTTGGCCCACAAGAGACCCAGTACTTC	CASSFGPQETQYF
TRBV29-1	.	TRBJ2-1	TRBD1	TGCAGCTTCATACCAGGGGGCGTAAACAATGAGCAGTTCTTC	CSFIPGGVNNEQFF
TRBV28	.	TRBJ2-7	.	TGTGCCGTACGTGCACCCCCCTACGAGCAGTACTTC	CAVRAPPYEQYF
TRBV6-5	.	TRBJ2-2	.	TGTGCCAGCAGTTACTCGCCCGGGGAGCTGTTTTTT	CASSYSPGELFF
TRBV29-1	.	TRBJ1-2	.	TGCAGCGTAGGCCGGGACTCACTTAACTATGGCTACACCTTC	CSVGRDSLNYGYTF
TRBV11-2	.	TRBJ2-1	TRBD2	TGTGCCAGCAGCTTAGCGTCGACTAGCGTATCGAGTTACAATGAGCAGTTCTTC	CASSLASTSVSSYNEQFF
TRBV7-9	few	TRBJ2-1	TRBD2	TGTGCCAGCAGCTTAGACCTAGCGGGAGGCTACAATGAGCAGTTCTTC	CASSLDLAGGYNEQFF
TRBV29-1	.	TRBJ2-1	.	TGCAGCGCCTTAAGTTCCCAGGGGTCCTACTACAATGAGCAGTTCTTC	CSALSSQGSYYNEQFF
TRBV9	.	TRBJ1-2	.	TGTGCCAGCAGCCGGGCAAGGAGCTATGGCTACACCTTC	CASSRARSYGYTF
TRBV5-3	few	TRBJ2-5	.	TGTGCCAGAAGCTTTCCACGGACAGCTCAAGAGACCCAGTACTTC	CARSFPRTAQETQYF
TRBV27	.	TRBJ2-6	TRBD1	TGTGCCAGCAGTTTTAGGCAGGGGGTCTCTGGGGCCAACGTCCTGACTTTC	CASSFRQGVSGANVLTF
TRBV6-1	.	TRBJ1-1	TRBD1	TGTGCCAGCGCTCAGGGGGCAGGGACTGAAGCTTTCTTT	CASAQGAGTEAFF
TRBV5-1	.	TRBJ2-3	.	TGCGCCAGCAGCTTGAAGTTCAACACAGATACGCAGTATTTT	CASSLKFNTDTQYF
TRBV25-1	.	TRBJ2-7	TRBD2	TGTGCCAGCACCCCTGGGCGGGAGGGCCTTGGGAGCTCCTACGAGCAGTACTTC	CASTPGREGLGSSYEQYF
TRBV5-1	.	TRBJ2-7	.	TGCGCCAGCCATACCGGGCAGGGGGGCTACGAGCAGTACTTC	CASHTGQGGYEQYF